This T cell receptor (beta chain) was obtained from a study of blood T cell repertoires in COVID-19. Study as a whole: Sources were T cells, B-cell-depleted T cells, or PBMCs; the material itself was cDNA or gDNA.

TCRdb's copy holds only in-frame clones and misses some; the assay was immunoSEQ multiplex PCR. The sample contains 65,000 to 75,000 clones, 91% of which appear only once. The junction had 7 bases not matched to a gene; V was cut back by 2 bases and J by 7 bases. Germline CDR1 is MDHEN and CDR2 is SYDVKM. This CDR3 is 14 amino acids long. The chain employs TRBV28 and TRBJ2-7; 8 nucleotides align to TRBD1. Sequenced sample: peripheral blood. The clonotype comes from a human donor with active COVID-19. The donor label of this sample is uncertain. CDR3 loop: CASSLAQGAREQYF. Here the CDR3 DNA reads TGTGCCAGCAGTTTAGCTCAGGGGGCGAGGGAGCAGTACTTC.